These T cell receptor beta chains were read from a single sample in a study of CD4 T cells in relation to SARS-CoV-2 and coronaviruses. Profiling relied on immunoSEQ multiplex PCR, and the TCRdb table lists in-frame clones only, not all of them. Among over 25,000 clones listed, 60% to 85% were seen once. The antigens for these receptors are not known. Material for sequencing was CD4+ T cells from PBMCs, cultured in vitro. The receptor source for this set is a human donor in good health. The CDR3 runs from the conserved cysteine through the conserved F or W. A D gene is named only where the DNA matches it firmly. Clone size appears in some rows only: once, few, many, or a class for an expanded clone.

v_call: TRBV4-3; d_call: -; clone_size: -; j_call: TRBJ1-5; cdr3_nt: TGCGCCAGCAGCCAGCTCCCTGGAAGCAATCAGCCCCAGCATTTT; cdr3_aa: CASSQLPGSNQPQHF
v_call: TRBV6-1; d_call: -; clone_size: -; j_call: TRBJ1-5; cdr3_nt: TGTGCCAGCAGTGAGAACTTGGTAGTGGCTCAGCCCCAGCATTTT; cdr3_aa: CASSENLVVAQPQHF
v_call: TRBV5-1; d_call: -; clone_size: -; j_call: TRBJ2-7; cdr3_nt: TGCGCCAGCAGCTCAAGGGACGGACCCTACGAGCAGTACTTC; cdr3_aa: CASSSRDGPYEQYF
v_call: TRBV12-3/TRBV12-4; d_call: -; clone_size: -; j_call: TRBJ2-6; cdr3_nt: TGTGCCAGCACCCGTTCTGGGGCCAACGTCCTGACTTTC; cdr3_aa: CASTRSGANVLTF
v_call: TRBV29-1; d_call: -; clone_size: -; j_call: TRBJ2-3; cdr3_nt: TGCAGCGTTGTCCCCGGGAGCCTGTACACAGATACGCAGTATTTT; cdr3_aa: CSVVPGSLYTDTQYF
v_call: TRBV7-2; d_call: -; clone_size: -; j_call: TRBJ1-2; cdr3_nt: TGTGCCAGCAGTTTAGACAGTACCAACTATGGCTACACCTTC; cdr3_aa: CASSLDSTNYGYTF
v_call: TRBV6-5; d_call: -; clone_size: -; j_call: TRBJ1-2; cdr3_nt: TGTGCCAGCAGCGAGGGGACGGTTAACTATGGCTACACCTTC; cdr3_aa: CASSEGTVNYGYTF
v_call: TRBV7-2; d_call: -; clone_size: -; j_call: TRBJ2-7; cdr3_nt: TGTGCCAGCAGCCCGAGGCACGAGCAGTACTTC; cdr3_aa: CASSPRHEQYF
v_call: TRBV11-3; d_call: -; clone_size: -; j_call: TRBJ2-1; cdr3_nt: TGTGCCAGCAGCTCTCCCCGGGACAATGAGCAGTTCTTC; cdr3_aa: CASSSPRDNEQFF
v_call: TRBV4-3; d_call: TRBD2; clone_size: -; j_call: TRBJ2-5; cdr3_nt: TGCGCCAGCAGCCAAGTGGCGGGAGGGGGCGGGACCCAGTACTTC; cdr3_aa: CASSQVAGGGGTQYF
v_call: TRBV19; d_call: -; clone_size: -; j_call: TRBJ2-2; cdr3_nt: TGTGCCAGTAAGACGGACTTGAACACCGGGGAGCTGTTTTTT; cdr3_aa: CASKTDLNTGELFF
v_call: TRBV5-1; d_call: -; clone_size: once; j_call: TRBJ2-4; cdr3_nt: TGCGCCAGCAGCTTTCGGGGGGCGGCCAAAAACATTCAGTACTTC; cdr3_aa: CASSFRGAAKNIQYF
v_call: TRBV7-9; d_call: TRBD2; clone_size: -; j_call: TRBJ2-7; cdr3_nt: TGTGCCAGCAGCTCGCCGGGACTAGGCCACTACGAGCAGTACTTC; cdr3_aa: CASSSPGLGHYEQYF
v_call: TRBV12-3/TRBV12-4; d_call: -; clone_size: -; j_call: TRBJ1-2; cdr3_nt: TGTGCCAGCAGTCCGGAGGGGGTTGGTGGCTACACCTTC; cdr3_aa: CASSPEGVGGYTF
v_call: TRBV28; d_call: -; clone_size: -; j_call: TRBJ2-7; cdr3_nt: TGTGCCAGCAGTTTCTGGGTTGGGTCCGGACAGTCCTACGAGCAGTACTTC; cdr3_aa: CASSFWVGSGQSYEQYF
v_call: TRBV19; d_call: -; clone_size: -; j_call: TRBJ1-6; cdr3_nt: TGTGCCAGTAGTCGGGCAGGAAATAATTCACCCCTCCACTTT; cdr3_aa: CASSRAGNNSPLHF
v_call: TRBV4-1; d_call: -; clone_size: few; j_call: TRBJ2-1; cdr3_nt: TGCGCCAGCAGCCAAGATTCTGGCCTGGGTGAGCAGTTCTTC; cdr3_aa: CASSQDSGLGEQFF
v_call: TRBV7-7; d_call: -; clone_size: -; j_call: TRBJ1-1; cdr3_nt: TGTGCTAGCAGCTTAGAGGGACAAACACCCACTGAAGCTTTCTTT; cdr3_aa: CASSLEGQTPTEAFF
v_call: TRBV6-1; d_call: -; clone_size: -; j_call: TRBJ2-2; cdr3_nt: TGTGCCAGCAGTGAAGGAAGGGAGGCCACCGGGGAGCTGTTTTTT; cdr3_aa: CASSEGREATGELFF
v_call: TRBV5-1; d_call: -; clone_size: -; j_call: TRBJ2-3; cdr3_nt: TGCGCCAGCAGCTTTGGCGGGGCGCGCACAGATACGCAGTATTTT; cdr3_aa: CASSFGGARTDTQYF
v_call: TRBV19; d_call: TRBD2; clone_size: -; j_call: TRBJ2-7; cdr3_nt: TGTGCCAGTAGTATAGAACTAGCGGGAGGATTATCCTACGAGCAGTACTTC; cdr3_aa: CASSIELAGGLSYEQYF
v_call: TRBV3-1/TRBV3-2; d_call: -; clone_size: -; j_call: TRBJ2-5; cdr3_nt: TGTGCCAGCAGCCTCCCCGTGGGGGGCGCAACAGAGACCCAGTACTTC; cdr3_aa: CASSLPVGGATETQYF
v_call: TRBV19; d_call: -; clone_size: -; j_call: TRBJ2-3; cdr3_nt: TGTGCCAGTAGTATAGGTGGAGCGCCCCGCACAGATACGCAGTATTTT; cdr3_aa: CASSIGGAPRTDTQYF
v_call: TRBV12-3/TRBV12-4; d_call: -; clone_size: -; j_call: TRBJ1-2; cdr3_nt: TGTGCCAGCAGTGACGGTAACTATGGCTACACCTTC; cdr3_aa: CASSDGNYGYTF
v_call: TRBV2; d_call: -; clone_size: -; j_call: TRBJ2-3; cdr3_nt: TGTGCCAGCAGTGAACCTAGTGGGATATTGAATACGCAGTATTTT; cdr3_aa: CASSEPSGILNTQYF
v_call: TRBV2; d_call: TRBD1; clone_size: few; j_call: TRBJ1-6; cdr3_nt: TGTGCCAGCACGGCCGATACAGGGGGTAATTCACCCCTCCACTTT; cdr3_aa: CASTADTGGNSPLHF
v_call: TRBV5-4; d_call: TRBD2; clone_size: once; j_call: TRBJ2-6; cdr3_nt: TGTGCCAGCACTATCCCAGCGGGGGCCTCTGGGGCCAACGTCCTGACTTTC; cdr3_aa: CASTIPAGASGANVLTF
v_call: TRBV29-1; d_call: -; clone_size: -; j_call: TRBJ1-1; cdr3_nt: TGCAGCGGCGTAAGGGGCACTGAAGCTTTCTTT; cdr3_aa: CSGVRGTEAFF
v_call: TRBV5-6; d_call: TRBD1; clone_size: -; j_call: TRBJ2-4; cdr3_nt: TGTGCCAGCAGCTTAGACAGGGGCAACATTCAGTACTTC; cdr3_aa: CASSLDRGNIQYF
v_call: TRBV27; d_call: -; clone_size: -; j_call: TRBJ2-7; cdr3_nt: TGTGCCAGCAGTCCCCTATACGAGCAGTACTTC; cdr3_aa: CASSPLYEQYF
v_call: TRBV10-3; d_call: TRBD1; clone_size: -; j_call: TRBJ2-3; cdr3_nt: TGTGCCATCAGAGAGGGACAGGGCGGAGATACGCAGTATTTT; cdr3_aa: CAIREGQGGDTQYF